This T cell receptor beta chain was captured by sequencing in a study of blood T cell repertoires in COVID-19. Clones were sequenced by immunoSEQ multiplex PCR, and TCRdb holds only the in-frame ones, with some missing. The data contain about 240,000 clones, 86% of them singletons. V was clipped by 5 bases and J by 2 bases; unmatched bases: 6. The germline V gene encodes CDR1 SEHNR and CDR2 FQNEAQ (reference sequence). This CDR3 comprises 16 residues. This receptor was obtained from a man older than 75 with acute or convalescent COVID-19. Sequences were obtained from peripheral blood. The chain joins TRBV7-9 to TRBJ1-5; 10 bases align to TRBD1. The CDR3 coding sequence is TGTGCCAGCAGCCGGGACAGGGGAAGTGGCAATCAGCCCCAGCATTTT. This gives the protein CASSRDRGSGNQPQHF.